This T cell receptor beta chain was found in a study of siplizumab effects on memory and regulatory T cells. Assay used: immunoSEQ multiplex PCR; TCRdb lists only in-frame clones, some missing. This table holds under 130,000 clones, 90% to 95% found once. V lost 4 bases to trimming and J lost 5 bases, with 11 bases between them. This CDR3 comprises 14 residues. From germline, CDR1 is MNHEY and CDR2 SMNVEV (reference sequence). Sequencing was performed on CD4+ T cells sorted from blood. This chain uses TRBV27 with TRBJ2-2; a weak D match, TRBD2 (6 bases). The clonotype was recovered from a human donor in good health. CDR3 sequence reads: CASSWAGGTGELFF. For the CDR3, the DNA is TGTGCCAGCAGTTGGGCAGGAGGGACCGGGGAGCTGTTTTTT.